A selection of T cell receptor beta chains follows, all from one sample in a study of cytomegalovirus exposure and HLA in healthy donors. TCRdb keeps only in-frame clones here, not all; method: immunoSEQ multiplex PCR. The profile shows approximately 95,000 clones, around 84% of them singletons. Sequencing was performed on PBMCs. The receptors here all came from a woman aged 40 to 50 in good health and CMV-seropositive. Both conserved end residues are part of each CDR3. Each record gives: V gene, D gene, clone size, J gene, CDR3 DNA, CDR3 protein. The D gene is left open where the match is weak. Clone size is shown for a subset of rows, as once, few, many or a class of expanded clone.

>TRBV14|.|few|TRBJ1-6
TGTGCCAGCAGCCAAGTTACGGGGATCAATTCACCCCTCCACTTT
CASSQVTGINSPLHF
>TRBV19|.|.|TRBJ1-1
TGTGCCAGTAGTATACAGGGCGGGAACACTGAAGCTTTCTTT
CASSIQGGNTEAFF
>TRBV11-2|.|.|TRBJ2-5
TGTGCCAGCAGCCCCCACGTCGGGGAGACCCAGTACTTC
CASSPHVGETQYF
>TRBV28|.|.|TRBJ1-2
TGTGCCAGCACAGAGGGCCACCACACTTTTAACTATGGCTACACCTTC
CASTEGHHTFNYGYTF
>TRBV5-1|.|.|TRBJ1-4
TGCGCCAGCAGCCTAAGACCGGAGCGTAAAGAAAAACTGTTTTTT
CASSLRPERKEKLFF
>TRBV7-9|.|once|TRBJ2-7
TGTGCCAGCAGCTTAGAGGGGCGACAGACCTTC
CASSLEGRQTF
>TRBV18|TRBD1|.|TRBJ2-6
TGTGCCAGCTCACGACAGGGCTCTGGGGCCAACGTCCTGACTTTC
CASSRQGSGANVLTF
>TRBV7-2|TRBD2|.|TRBJ2-4
TGTGCCAGCAGCGCTTGGACTAGCGGGAGTTCGGTCATTCAGTACTTC
CASSAWTSGSSVIQYF
>TRBV10-3|TRBD2|.|TRBJ2-1
TGTGCCATCAGTGCCTCTGAGGGGACTAGCGGGAGGGGTGAGCAGTTCTTC
CAISASEGTSGRGEQFF
>TRBV7-9|.|.|TRBJ1-5
TGTGCCAGCAGCTATACAGGGAATCAGCCCCAGCATTTT
CASSYTGNQPQHF
>TRBV2|.|.|TRBJ2-7
TGTGCCAGCAGTGAAGGGTGGGGGGTCTTCTACGAGCAGTACTTC
CASSEGWGVFYEQYF
>TRBV28|.|.|TRBJ2-2
TGTGCCAGCACTCCCGCGGGACGCACCGCGAAAGAGCTGTTTTTT
CASTPAGRTAKELFF
>TRBV30|.|.|TRBJ1-3
TGTGCCTGGAGTGGGGACTCGTACTCTGGAAACACCATATATTTT
CAWSGDSYSGNTIYF
>TRBV18|TRBD1|.|TRBJ2-1
TGTGCCAGCTCACTTCAGGGGGCAAGCACCTACAATGAGCAGTTCTTC
CASSLQGASTYNEQFF
>TRBV5-1|.|.|TRBJ1-1
TGCGCCAGCAGCCCCGACAGTGGGTGGACTGAAGCTTTCTTT
CASSPDSGWTEAFF
>TRBV5-1|TRBD2|few|TRBJ2-7
TGCGCCAGCAGCTTGGCTAGCGGGGGGTTCTCCTACGAGCAGTACTTC
CASSLASGGFSYEQYF
>TRBV5-1|TRBD1|once|TRBJ2-5
TGCGCCAGCAGCTTGAGATTCGGGACAGGGGAGACCCAGTACTTC
CASSLRFGTGETQYF
>TRBV19|.|.|TRBJ2-3
TGTGCCAGTAGTAGGCCAGAAGTTAGCACAGATACGCAGTATTTT
CASSRPEVSTDTQYF
>TRBV7-2|.|.|TRBJ2-3
TGTGCCAGCAGACCCTACTCAGATACGCAGTATTTT
CASRPYSDTQYF
>TRBV5-1|.|.|TRBJ2-2
TGCGCCAGCAGCTCACCGACCTTATTGGACTCTAACACCGGGGAGCTGTTTTTT
CASSSPTLLDSNTGELFF
>TRBV30|TRBD1|.|TRBJ1-2
TGTGCCTGGAGTGTACCGGGGACAGGGAAAAATGGCTACACCTTC
CAWSVPGTGKNGYTF
>TRBV19|TRBD1|.|TRBJ2-2
TGTGCCAGTTCCCGGACAGGGCCTTCGAACACCGGGGAGCTGTTTTTT
CASSRTGPSNTGELFF
>TRBV6-6|.|many|TRBJ2-7
TGTGCCAGCAGTCCAGGGGCTCTAAACGAGCAGTACTTC
CASSPGALNEQYF
>TRBV2|TRBD1|.|TRBJ2-7
TGTGCCAGCAGCCCTGGACAGGGGATCTACGAGCAGTACTTC
CASSPGQGIYEQYF
>TRBV4-1|TRBD1|.|TRBJ1-2
TGCGCCAGCAGCCAAACCGGGACAGGGACCTATGGCTACACCTTC
CASSQTGTGTYGYTF
>TRBV10-3|TRBD1|few|TRBJ2-7
TGTGCCATCAGTGCGCCGGGACAGGGGATCGACGAGCAGTACTTC
CAISAPGQGIDEQYF
>TRBV5-4|TRBD1|.|TRBJ1-2
TGTGCCAGCAGCCCGCGGGACAGGGGGGATCTTCACTATGGCTACACCTTC
CASSPRDRGDLHYGYTF
>TRBV29-1|.|.|TRBJ2-1
TGCAGCGTGAACTCCCCGACTTTTACCTTCTACAATGAGCAGTTCTTC
CSVNSPTFTFYNEQFF
>TRBV13|TRBD2|few|TRBJ2-1
TGTGCCAGCAGCCCTGGGACTAGCGGGAGGATCGAGGACAATGAGCAGTTCTTC
CASSPGTSGRIEDNEQFF
>TRBV19|.|.|TRBJ1-1
TGTGCCAGTAGTGCCTGGGTGGAGGGTGGCCCTGAAGCTTTCTTT
CASSAWVEGGPEAFF
>TRBV28|TRBD1|.|TRBJ1-1
TGTGCCAGCAGAAAGCCCGGGACAGTAAACACTGAAGCTTTCTTT
CASRKPGTVNTEAFF
>TRBV6-5|.|.|TRBJ2-7
TGTGCCAGCAGTTTATTCGAGGGCCTCTACGAGCAGTACTTC
CASSLFEGLYEQYF
>TRBV21-1|.|.|TRBJ2-1
TGTGCCAGCAGCAAATTGAGGGCGGGAGGGCCCTCTTTCTCCTACAATGAGCAGTTCTTC
CASSKLRAGGPSFSYNEQFF
>TRBV15|TRBD1|.|TRBJ1-2
TGTGCCACCAGCACCCGACAGGGGGGATATGGCTACACCTTC
CATSTRQGGYGYTF
>TRBV6-1|TRBD2|.|TRBJ2-3
TGTGCCAGCAGTGAAACTAGCGGGAGGTGGTTGGATACGCAGTATTTT
CASSETSGRWLDTQYF